This T cell receptor beta chain comes out of a study of cytomegalovirus exposure and HLA in healthy donors. Study conclusions and caveats: The authors listed around 150 TCR beta chains as cytomegalovirus-associated. For TCR beta chains, V- and J-gene trimming was later linked to a missense DCLRE1C variant. When a later analysis was performed, an Asian-associated ancestry cluster reportedly had fewer N-insertions than the approximately 680-donor mean. Most TCR beta V segments were productive about 87% or about 30% of the time in an earlier analysis.

CDR3 length equals 14 residues. Germline V gene lookup returns CDR1 KGHSH and CDR2 LQKENI. Losses at the gene ends were 8 bases for V and 8 bases for J; bases not matched to a gene: 10. This clone has just one count. Antigen unknown. With 60 Vbeta and 13 Jbeta primers, the PCR was carried out. Using immunoSEQ multiplex PCR, the repertoire was profiled, and TCRdb retains in-frame clones only, with some absent. This table has about 240,000 clones, around 81% appearing once. The V and J genes are TRBV18 and TRBJ1-4; 8 bases align to TRBD1. The clonotype comes from a woman aged 55-70 years in good health and CMV-seropositive. The sample consisted of PBMCs. DNA of the CDR3: TGTGCCAGCAGAGAGACAGGGGATCGGGAAAAACTGTTTTTT. Encoded protein: CASRETGDREKLFF.